Each of the 6 T cell receptor beta chains below was sequenced from the same sample in a study of shared clonotypes between healthy human individuals. Profiling relied on immunoSEQ multiplex PCR, and the TCRdb table lists in-frame clones only, not all of them. The sample has about 680,000 clones, approximately 73% seen once; the top ten hold around 1.8%. Sequencing was performed on memory CD4+ T cells sorted from blood. The subset here: CD45RA-negative fraction. Receptor source: a young woman in good health.

The chain uses TRBV28 and TRBJ2-2; D possibly corresponds to TRBD1 (6 bases). The CDR3 sequence is 15 residues long. V lost 4 bases to trimming and J lost 7 bases, with 16 bases between them. From germline, CDR1 is MDHEN and CDR2 SYDVKM. DNA of the CDR3: TGTGCCAGCAGTTCCCGAACAGGGAAGATCGGGGAGCTGTTTTTT. Translated: CASSSRTGKIGELFF.

With regard to this clone: This CDR3 is also generated by other DNA sequences in the sample. J is TRBJ2-7 and V is TRBV9; D unresolved. Germline lookup yields CDR1 SGDLS and CDR2 YYNGEE. The CDR3 is 14 amino acids. V lost 0 bases, J lost 3 bases, and 10 bases lay in between. DNA of the CDR3: TGTGCCAGCAGCGTAGACTATAGCAGCTACGAGCAGTACTTC. This gives the protein CASSVDYSSYEQYF.

This chain joins TRBV10-3 and TRBJ2-3, with TRBD2 identical over 7 bases. This CDR3 is 16 amino acids long. The ends lost 8 bases at V and 2 bases at J; junction bases unmatched: 13. CDR1 is ENHRY and CDR2 is SYGVKD in the germline V gene. The CDR3 coding sequence is TGTGCCATCGGGAGTAGTGTGAGCGGGGACACAGATACGCAGTATTTT. As protein: CAIGSSVSGDTDTQYF.

The CDR3 spells CAIRIQGSGANVLTF. DNA for the CDR3: TGTGCCATCAGGATACAGGGTTCGGGGGCCAACGTCCTGACTTTC. This chain links TRBV10-3 with TRBJ2-6; a possible D gene is TRBD1 (6 bases). The V end lost 6 bases, the J end lost 4 bases, and 13 bases lay between the germline ends. The CDR3 loop spans 15 amino acids. Germline V lookup: CDR1 ENHRY, CDR2 SYGVKD.

This clone was observed a single time. The genes are TRBV19 and TRBJ1-1, with TRBD1 matching 8 bases. The CDR3 has 15 amino acids. The trim removed 5 bases at V and 1 base at J, leaving 6 bases unmatched. Germline loops: CDR1 LNHDA, CDR2 SQIVND (reference sequence). CDR3 coding DNA: TGTGCCAGTAGTGCGGGGACAGGAGGGAACACTGAAGCTTTCTTT. It codes for CASSAGTGGNTEAFF.

The V call is TRBV5-1, the J call TRBJ2-1, with D unresolved. CDR1 and CDR2 (germline): SGHRS, YFSETQ. Trimming stripped 1 base from V and 9 bases from J, with 17 bases between. The CDR3 loop spans 15 amino acids. Written as DNA, the CDR3 is TGCGCCAGCAGCTTGTCTCTTATTAGGGATGGTGAGCAGTTCTTC. Its protein is CASSLSLIRDGEQFF. The full variable domain, rest sourced from reference TRBV5-1 and TRBJ2-1, is KAGVTQTPRYLIKTRGQQVTLSCSPISGHRSVSWYQQTPGQGLQFLFEYFSETQRNKGNFPGRFSGRQFSNSRSEMNVSTLELGDSALYLCASSLSLIRDGEQFFGPGTRLTVL.